Below are 9 T cell receptor beta chains sequenced from a single sample in a study of T cell responses to AZD1222 COVID-19 vaccine. Libraries were prepared by immunoSEQ multiplex PCR; TCRdb keeps only in-frame clonotypes and omits some of them. The sample carries about 150,000 clones, 90% to 95% recorded once. This sample comprised peripheral blood, obtained on day 0 of AZD1222 vaccination. The source of these receptors is an adult in good health.

This chain's CDR3 is CASSLVGPQETQYF. CDR3 DNA: TGCGCCAGCAGCTTGGTGGGTCCTCAAGAGACCCAGTACTTC. The V and J genes are TRBV5-1 and TRBJ2-5; D gene unclear. Germline V gene data show CDR1 as SGHRS and CDR2 as YFSETQ. The CDR3 loop spans 14 amino acids. V lost 0 bases, J lost 2 bases, and 8 bases lay in between.

This clone was seen a single time. V and J are TRBV3-1 (or the pseudogene TRBV3-2) and TRBJ2-4, with D tentatively TRBD2 (6 bases). This CDR3 is built from 17 residues. V lost 1 base, J lost 0 bases, and 13 bases lay in between. Germline V gene data show CDR1 as LGHDT and CDR2 as YNNKEL (reference sequence). The CDR3: CASSQGRGALAKNIQYF. CDR3 sequence (DNA): TGTGCCAGCAGCCAAGGGAGGGGAGCTCTAGCCAAAAACATTCAGTACTTC.

This chain uses TRBV28 with TRBJ2-1, with a tentative D call TRBD2 (6 bases). V was clipped by 6 bases and J by 7 bases, with 19 bases between them. This CDR3 contains 15 residues. Per germline, CDR1 MDHEN and CDR2 SYDVKM. The CDR3 DNA reads as TGTGCCAGCAGAACGCCTAGCGCTCATACGAATGAGCAGTTCTTC. Translating gives CASRTPSAHTNEQFF.

V and J are TRBV28 and TRBJ2-1, with 14 bases identical to TRBD2. CDR3 size: 16 residues. Germline assignment: CDR1 MDHEN and CDR2 SYDVKM. Trimming removed 6 bases from V and 9 bases from J; junction bases left unmatched: 10. CDR3 amino acids: CASRASGTSGSGEQFF. The CDR3 DNA reads TGTGCCAGCAGAGCTTCCGGGACTAGCGGGAGTGGTGAGCAGTTCTTC.

The V gene is TRBV6-5, the J gene TRBJ2-7; D is uncertain. This CDR3 is built from 12 residues. Trimming left V 5 bases short and J 6 bases short, with 11 bases between. Germline V gene lookup returns CDR1 MNHEY and CDR2 SVGAGI. The CDR3 DNA reads TGTGCCAGCAGTACCCACTTCGCCGAGCAGTACTTC. This encodes CASSTHFAEQYF.

The chain uses TRBV28 and TRBJ2-7; 10 nucleotides line up with TRBD1. CDR3 length: 14 residues. Unmatched junction bases numbered 5, after V lost 6 bases and J lost 3 bases. Germline CDR1 reads MDHEN; CDR2 reads SYDVKM. The chain's CDR3 is CASSKTGGHYEQYF. The CDR3 bases are TGTGCCAGCAGCAAGACAGGGGGCCACTACGAGCAGTACTTC.

The rearrangement links TRBV28 to TRBJ1-5; D call uncertain. Germline values: CDR1 MDHEN, CDR2 SYDVKM. Trimming removed 5 bases at V and 7 bases at J, with 12 bases between. The CDR3 is 13 residues long. The CDR3 is CASSRGIEQPQHF. CDR3 coding DNA: TGTGCCAGCAGTAGAGGGATAGAGCAGCCCCAGCATTTT.

CDR3 nucleotides: TGTGCCAGCAGCCAAGAGACAGGGAGGAATTCACCCCTCCACTTT. Protein: CASSQETGRNSPLHF. The J gene is TRBJ1-6, the V gene TRBV3-1 (or the pseudogene TRBV3-2), with TRBD1 matching over 7 bases. The CDR3 totals 15 residues. The V segment lost 0 bases and the J segment 7 bases; nucleotides outside the gene matches: 3. The V gene's germline CDR1 is LGHDT and CDR2 YNNKEL (reference sequence).

This clone is a singleton in its sample. The V gene is TRBV29-1, the J gene TRBJ2-1, with D perhaps being TRBD1 or TRBD2 (5 bases each). The germline V gene encodes CDR1 SQVTM and CDR2 ANQGSEA. Trimming stripped 6 bases from V and 16 bases from J, with 16 bases between. CDR3 length: 10 residues. The CDR3 sequence: CSVTEGWLFF. CDR3 nucleotides: TGCAGCGTGACAGAGGGGTGGTTATTCTTC.